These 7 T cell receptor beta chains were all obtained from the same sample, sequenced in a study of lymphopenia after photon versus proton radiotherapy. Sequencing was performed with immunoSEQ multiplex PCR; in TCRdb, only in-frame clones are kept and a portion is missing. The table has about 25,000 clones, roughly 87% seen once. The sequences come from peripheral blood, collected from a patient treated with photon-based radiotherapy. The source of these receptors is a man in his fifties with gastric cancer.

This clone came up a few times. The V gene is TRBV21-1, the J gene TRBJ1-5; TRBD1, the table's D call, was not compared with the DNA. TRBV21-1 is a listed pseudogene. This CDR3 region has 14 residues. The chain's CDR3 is CASSLDRLDQPQHF. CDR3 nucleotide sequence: TGTGCCAGCAGCCTCGACAGGCTTGATCAGCCCCAGCATTTT.

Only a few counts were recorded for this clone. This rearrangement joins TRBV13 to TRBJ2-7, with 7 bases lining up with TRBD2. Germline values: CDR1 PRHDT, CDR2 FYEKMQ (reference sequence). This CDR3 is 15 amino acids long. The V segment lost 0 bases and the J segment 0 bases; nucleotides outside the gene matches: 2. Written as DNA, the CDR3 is TGTGCCAGCAGCTTAGGCCGGGACTACTCCTACGAGCAGTACGTC. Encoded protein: CASSLGRDYSYEQYV.

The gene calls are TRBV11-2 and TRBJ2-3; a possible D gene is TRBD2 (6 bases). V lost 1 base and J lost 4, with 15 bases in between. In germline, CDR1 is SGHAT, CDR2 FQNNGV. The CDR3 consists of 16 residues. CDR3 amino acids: CASSLGWGRPPDTQYF. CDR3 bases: TGTGCCAGCAGCTTAGGGTGGGGGAGGCCCCCAGATACGCAGTATTTT.

Here the CDR3 reads CASSQGGLTEAFF. The CDR3 nucleotides read TGCGCCAGCAGTCAAGGGGGTTTGACTGAAGCTTTCTTT. The chain employs TRBV10-1 and TRBJ1-1; D might be TRBD1 (6 bases). The V and J ends lost 5 bases and 5 bases respectively, with 12 bases between them. CDR1 is WNHNN, CDR2 SYGVQD, per germline (reference sequence). There are 13 residues in the CDR3.

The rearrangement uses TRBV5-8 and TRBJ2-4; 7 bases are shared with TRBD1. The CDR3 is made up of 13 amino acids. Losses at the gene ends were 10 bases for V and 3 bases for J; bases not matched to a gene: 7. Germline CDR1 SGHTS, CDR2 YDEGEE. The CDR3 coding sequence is TGTGCCGAGAGGGGGCTTGGCAAAAACATTCAGTACTTC. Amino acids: CAERGLGKNIQYF. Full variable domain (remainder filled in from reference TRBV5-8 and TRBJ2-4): EAGVTQSPTHLIKTRGQQATLRCSPISGHTSVYWYQQALGLGLQFLLWYDEGEERNRGNFPPRFSGRQFPNYSSELNVNALELEDSALYLCAERGLGKNIQYFGAGTRLSVL.

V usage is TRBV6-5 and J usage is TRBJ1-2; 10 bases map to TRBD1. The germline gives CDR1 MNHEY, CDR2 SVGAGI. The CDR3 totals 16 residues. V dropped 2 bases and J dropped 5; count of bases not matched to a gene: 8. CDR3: CASSYTRDRGFYGYTF. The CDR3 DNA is TGTGCCAGCAGTTACACCCGGGACAGGGGCTTTTATGGCTACACCTTC.

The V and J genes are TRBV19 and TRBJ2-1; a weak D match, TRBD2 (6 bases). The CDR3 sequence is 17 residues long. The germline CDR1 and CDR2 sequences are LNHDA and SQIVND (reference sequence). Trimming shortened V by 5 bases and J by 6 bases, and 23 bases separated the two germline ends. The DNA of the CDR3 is TGTGCCAGTAGTGCGGGGAGAGGGCCCTATTTTGTCAATGAGCAGTTCTTC. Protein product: CASSAGRGPYFVNEQFF.